Each of the 25 T cell receptor beta chains below was sequenced from the same sample in a study of T cell responses to AZD1222 COVID-19 vaccine. TCRdb keeps only in-frame clones here, not all; method: immunoSEQ multiplex PCR. The sample holds about 180,000 clones, 90% to 95% seen once. The input for sequencing was peripheral blood, taken 28 days after the second AZD1222 dose. The receptors derive from an adult who received the AZD1222 COVID-19 vaccine.

The J gene is TRBJ1-1, the V gene TRBV9; weak D call: TRBD1 (6 bases). The V gene lost 2 bases and the J gene lost 4 bases, with 15 bases spanning the gap. CDR3 size: 15 residues. Germline CDR1 is SGDLS and CDR2 is YYNGEE. The CDR3 DNA reads TGTGCCAGCAGCGTCCTACACTCAGGGGCCACTGAAGCTTTCTTT. It translates to CASSVLHSGATEAFF.

This chain joins TRBV13 and TRBJ2-7; D not certain. The CDR3 runs to 12 residues. V lost 3 bases to trimming and J lost 3 bases, with 6 bases between them. The V gene's germline CDR1 is PRHDT and CDR2 FYEKMQ (reference sequence). CDR3 nucleotides: TGTGCCAGCAGCTTGTTCGGCTACGAGCAGTACTTC. It is translated as CASSLFGYEQYF.

The V gene is TRBV30, the J gene TRBJ1-1, with D uncertain. Germline lookup yields CDR1 GTSNPN and CDR2 SVGIG (reference sequence). Trimming took 5 bases from V and 0 from J, leaving 10 bases between them. The CDR3 has 13 residues. The DNA for the CDR3 is TGTGCCTGGGGAGAGCAAATGAACACTGAAGCTTTCTTT. It is translated as CAWGEQMNTEAFF.

This clone appeared a single time. The chain is built from TRBV5-4 and TRBJ2-7, with unresolved D. Germline-derived CDR1 and CDR2 are SGHNT and YYREEE (reference sequence). Trimming left V 0 bases short and J 12 bases short, with 16 bases between. The CDR3 totals 13 residues. The CDR3 region is CASSLDRDDKRYF. CDR3 nucleotides: TGTGCCAGCAGCTTGGATCGCGACGACAAGCGGTACTTC. The full variable domain, with the rest looked up from reference TRBV5-4 and TRBJ2-7, is ETGVTQSPTHLIKTRGQQVTLRCSSQSGHNTVSWYQQALGQGPQFIFQYYREEENGRGNFPPRFSGLQFPNYSSELNVNALELDDSALYLCASSLDRDDKRYFGPGTRLTVT.

The V call is TRBV7-9, the J call TRBJ1-1; D gene ambiguous. This CDR3 region has 13 residues. V was clipped by 4 bases and J by 6 bases, with 12 bases between them. Per germline, CDR1 SEHNR and CDR2 FQNEAQ (reference sequence). CDR3 region: CASSSTSSAEAFF. CDR3 bases: TGTGCCAGCAGCTCGACCTCTAGCGCTGAAGCTTTCTTT.

The chain uses TRBV6-5 and TRBJ1-3, with D tentatively TRBD1 (6 bases). CDR3 size: 13 residues. V lost 8 bases and J lost 4, with 12 bases in between. Germline V lookup: CDR1 MNHEY, CDR2 SVGAGI. CDR3 region: CASGRTAGNTIYF. The CDR3 bases are TGTGCCAGCGGACGGACAGCCGGAAACACCATATATTTT.

V usage is TRBV9 and J usage is TRBJ1-4; no definite D call. Germline V lookup: CDR1 SGDLS, CDR2 YYNGEE. The CDR3 runs to 14 residues. Trimming shortened V by 0 bases and J by 5 bases, and 8 bases separated the two germline ends. The CDR3 reads CASSVGSTNEKLFF. The CDR3 nucleotides read TGTGCCAGCAGCGTAGGCAGCACAAATGAAAAACTGTTTTTT.

CDR3 residues: CASRPGGTGELFF. In nucleotides, the CDR3 is TGTGCCAGCAGACCAGGGGGGACCGGGGAGCTGTTTTTT. This sequence joins TRBV7-9 and TRBJ2-2, with D maybe TRBD1 (7 bases). CDR1 is SEHNR, CDR2 FQNEAQ, per germline (reference sequence). V lost 6 bases to trimming and J lost 5 bases, with 10 bases between them. The CDR3 is 13 residues long.

The CDR3 is CATSRPSGSIYEQYF. CDR3 sequence (DNA): TGTGCCACCAGCCGCCCCAGCGGGAGTATCTACGAGCAGTACTTC. The gene calls are TRBV15 and TRBJ2-7; 8 nucleotides align to TRBD2. In germline, CDR1 is LNHNV, CDR2 YYDKDF (reference sequence). With 5 bases clipped from V and 3 bases from J, the junction kept 9 bases outside the gene matches. The length of the CDR3 is 15 residues.

The chain recombines TRBV6-5 with TRBJ1-5; 7 nucleotides align to TRBD1. There are 15 residues in the CDR3. V shed 5 bases and J 3 bases; nucleotides not matched to a gene: 7. Germline lookup yields CDR1 MNHEY and CDR2 SVGAGI. The CDR3 DNA follows: TGTGCCAGCAGTACCGACAGGGACTTCAATCAGCCCCAGCATTTT. It is translated as CASSTDRDFNQPQHF.

The gene calls are TRBV3-1 (or the pseudogene TRBV3-2) and TRBJ1-5; no firm D call. The V gene lost 0 bases and the J gene lost 11 bases, with 17 bases spanning the gap. CDR1 LGHDT and CDR2 YNNKEL come from the germline V gene (reference sequence). The CDR3 extends over 15 amino acids. DNA for the CDR3: TGTGCCAGCAGCCAAGACCCAGGATTTTCGGCAGCCCAGCATTTT. It codes for CASSQDPGFSAAQHF.

The chain joins TRBV5-5 to TRBJ1-1, with 7 nucleotides matching TRBD1. This CDR3 has 12 amino acids. The J segment lost 9 bases and the V segment lost 2 bases, leaving 4 bases of the junction unmatched. Germline V gene data show CDR1 as SGHKS and CDR2 as YYEKEE (reference sequence). The CDR3 region is CASSFPRGKAFF. DNA of the CDR3: TGTGCCAGCAGCTTCCCCAGGGGGAAAGCTTTCTTT.

The chain combines TRBV5-4 with TRBJ2-7; D possibly corresponds to TRBD2 (5 bases). V gave up 6 bases and J gave up 1 base, with 11 bases separating them. CDR1 is SGHNT, CDR2 YYREEE, per germline (reference sequence). This CDR3 is 13 amino acids long. CDR3: CASTIAWSYEQYF. For the CDR3, the DNA is TGTGCCAGCACCATAGCGTGGTCCTACGAGCAGTACTTC.

V gene TRBV7-9 combines with J gene TRBJ2-7; a possible D gene is TRBD2 (6 bases). The V end lost 4 bases, the J end lost 5 bases, and 21 bases lay between the germline ends. CDR3 length equals 16 residues. Germline V gives CDR1 SEHNR, CDR2 FQNEAQ (reference sequence). This CDR3 reads CASSSTDRDWGNEQYF. CDR3 DNA: TGTGCCAGCAGCTCAACCGACCGGGACTGGGGGAACGAGCAGTACTTC.

The CDR3: CASSAPFGLTEAFF. The CDR3 DNA sequence: TGTGCCAGCAGTGCCCCGTTTGGGCTTACTGAAGCTTTCTTT. V is TRBV2 and J is TRBJ1-1; D unresolved. The germline CDR1 and CDR2 sequences are SNHLY and FYNNEI. This CDR3 contains 14 residues. V lost 4 bases to trimming and J lost 5 bases, with 14 bases between them.

The V gene is TRBV11-1, the J gene TRBJ1-1; perhaps TRBD1 as D (5 bases). Germline V gives CDR1 SGHAT, CDR2 FQDESV (reference sequence). This CDR3 contains 16 residues. Trimming stripped 4 bases from V and 4 bases from J, with 19 bases between. Written as DNA, the CDR3 is TGTGCCAGCAGCTCTAGATCCGGGGGTGCCGGCACTGAAGCTTTCTTT. It specifies CASSSRSGGAGTEAFF.

CDR3 loop: CASGLSLGSSSYNEQFF. The CDR3 DNA reads as TGTGCTAGTGGTTTGTCCCTAGGGTCAAGCTCCTACAATGAGCAGTTCTTC. The rearrangement uses TRBV12-5 and TRBJ2-1; no clear D gene. Looked up from germline, CDR1 is LGHNT and CDR2 is FRNRAP. Between the trimmed V and J ends, which lost 2 bases and 0 bases, there was a span of 14 bases. The CDR3 is 17 residues long.

This chain uses TRBV4-1 with TRBJ2-1, with D possibly matching TRBD2 (6 bases). CDR1 and CDR2 from the germline V gene are MGHRA and YSYEKL. Between the trimmed V and J ends, which lost 5 bases and 6 bases, there was a span of 23 bases. The CDR3 consists of 17 residues. CDR3 sequence reads: CASSSHPPETRANEQFF. For the CDR3, the DNA is TGCGCCAGCAGCTCTCATCCCCCGGAGACTAGAGCCAATGAGCAGTTCTTC.

The chain links TRBV28 to TRBJ2-3; possible D gene TRBD1, 5 bases. The germline V gene encodes CDR1 MDHEN and CDR2 SYDVKM. V shed 5 bases and J shed 8 bases, with 17 bases lying between them. This CDR3 contains 14 residues. CDR3 sequence reads: CASSTLIDQGTQYF. Here the CDR3 DNA reads TGTGCCAGCAGTACCTTGATCGACCAGGGTACGCAGTATTTT.

The V and J genes are TRBV7-9 and TRBJ1-2, with 7 positions matching TRBD1. The CDR3 loop spans 15 amino acids. The V gene's germline CDR1 is SEHNR and CDR2 FQNEAQ (reference sequence). The V gene end was trimmed by 5 bases and the J gene end by 3 bases; junction bases not matched to a gene: 9. CDR3 DNA sequence: TGTGCCAGCAGCCCGCCCGACAGGGACGACTATGGCTACACCTTC. Its translation: CASSPPDRDDYGYTF.

This chain links TRBV6-2 or TRBV6-3 with TRBJ1-2; D is ambiguous. The germline gives CDR1 MNHEY, CDR2 SVGEGT. The CDR3 covers 13 residues. The ends were cut back, 1 base at V and 0 bases at J, with 3 bases in the middle. The CDR3 DNA follows: TGTGCCAGCAGTTACTTGGCTAACTATGGCTACACCTTC. This translates into CASSYLANYGYTF.

This chain links TRBV12-2 with TRBJ2-5; the listed D gene, TRBD1, was not tested against the DNA. TRBV12-2 counts as a pseudogene. This CDR3 spans 15 amino acids. The CDR3 nucleotides are TGTGCAAGTCGCCCAAGGGGCGAAATTCCTGAGACCCAGTACTTC. Translating it yields CASRPRGEIPETQYF.

The rearrangement uses TRBV5-4 and TRBJ1-4; D perhaps matches TRBD1 (5 bases). Germline values: CDR1 SGHNT, CDR2 YYREEE (reference sequence). This CDR3 has 13 residues. V was clipped by 0 bases and J by 6 bases, with 6 bases between them. CDR3 residues: CASSLAGDEKLFF. The CDR3 bases are TGTGCCAGCAGCTTGGCGGGGGATGAAAAACTGTTTTTT.

The rearrangement joins TRBV28 to TRBJ1-2, with TRBD1 identical over 7 bases. J lost 5 bases, V lost 2 bases, and 8 bases had no gene match. The CDR3 consists of 15 residues. CDR1 MDHEN and CDR2 SYDVKM come from the germline V gene. Here the CDR3 reads CASSLRMGQPYGYTF. The CDR3 coding sequence is TGTGCCAGCAGTTTACGCATGGGACAGCCGTATGGCTACACCTTC.

The rearrangement uses TRBV30 and TRBJ1-2; D not resolved. V lost 6 bases, J lost 0 bases, and 8 bases lay in between. This CDR3 region has 12 residues. Germline V gene data show CDR1 as GTSNPN and CDR2 as SVGIG (reference sequence). The CDR3 DNA follows: TGTGCCTGCCGGGGATCTAACTATGGCTACACCTTC. This encodes CACRGSNYGYTF. Filled out from reference TRBV30 and TRBJ1-2, the complete variable domain reads SQTIHQWPATLVQPVGSPLSLECTVEGTSNPNLYWYRQAAGRGLQLLFYSVGIGQISSEVPQNLSASRPQDRQFILSSKKLLLSDSGFYLCACRGSNYGYTFGSGTRLTVV.